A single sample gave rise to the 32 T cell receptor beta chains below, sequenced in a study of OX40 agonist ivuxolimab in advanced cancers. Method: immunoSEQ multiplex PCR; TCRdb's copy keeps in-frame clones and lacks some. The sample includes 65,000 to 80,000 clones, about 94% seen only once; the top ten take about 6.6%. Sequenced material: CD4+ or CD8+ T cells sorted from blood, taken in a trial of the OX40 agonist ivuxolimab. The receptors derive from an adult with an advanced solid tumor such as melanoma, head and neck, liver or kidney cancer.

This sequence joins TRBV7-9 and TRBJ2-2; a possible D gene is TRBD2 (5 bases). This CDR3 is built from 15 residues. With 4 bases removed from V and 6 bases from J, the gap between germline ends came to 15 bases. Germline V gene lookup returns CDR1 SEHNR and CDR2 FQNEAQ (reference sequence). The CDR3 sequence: CASSSGIVNAGELFF. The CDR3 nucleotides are TGTGCCAGCAGCTCGGGGATAGTCAACGCCGGGGAGCTGTTTTTT.

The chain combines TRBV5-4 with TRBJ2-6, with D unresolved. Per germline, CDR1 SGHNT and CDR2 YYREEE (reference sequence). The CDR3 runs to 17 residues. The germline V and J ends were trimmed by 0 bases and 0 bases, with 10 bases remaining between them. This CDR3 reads CASSLVGRSSGANVLTF. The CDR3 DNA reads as TGTGCCAGCAGCTTGGTCGGACGCAGCTCTGGGGCCAACGTCCTGACTTTC. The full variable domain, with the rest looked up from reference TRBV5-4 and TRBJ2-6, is ETGVTQSPTHLIKTRGQQVTLRCSSQSGHNTVSWYQQALGQGPQFIFQYYREEENGRGNFPPRFSGLQFPNYSSELNVNALELDDSALYLCASSLVGRSSGANVLTFGAGSRLTVL.

CDR3 loop: CASSLGQVLQETQYF. The CDR3 coding sequence is TGTGCCAGCAGCTTAGGACAGGTCCTCCAAGAGACCCAGTACTTC. The V and J genes are TRBV11-2 and TRBJ2-5, with D possibly being TRBD1 (6 bases). This CDR3 has 15 amino acids. Trimming took off 1 base at V and 1 base at J, with 10 bases between the two ends. CDR1 is SGHAT and CDR2 is FQNNGV in the germline V gene.

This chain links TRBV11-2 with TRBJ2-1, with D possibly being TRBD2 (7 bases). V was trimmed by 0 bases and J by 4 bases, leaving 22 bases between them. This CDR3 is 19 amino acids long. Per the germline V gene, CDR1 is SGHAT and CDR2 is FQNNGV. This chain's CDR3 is CASSLDSLRGRAIYNEQFF. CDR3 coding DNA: TGTGCCAGCAGCTTAGACTCTTTAAGGGGGAGGGCAATATACAATGAGCAGTTCTTC.

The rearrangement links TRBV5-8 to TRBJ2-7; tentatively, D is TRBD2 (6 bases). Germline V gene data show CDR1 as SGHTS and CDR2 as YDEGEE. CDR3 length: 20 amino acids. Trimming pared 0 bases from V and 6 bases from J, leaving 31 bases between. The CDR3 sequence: CASSLAILASDFSGLAEQYF. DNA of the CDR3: TGTGCCAGCAGCTTGGCGATTCTGGCTAGCGACTTTTCGGGGCTTGCCGAGCAGTACTTC.

The chain's CDR3 is CASSQKRQDLLWPEAFF. The CDR3 bases are TGCGCCAGCAGCCAGAAGAGACAGGACTTACTATGGCCTGAAGCTTTCTTT. This chain connects TRBV4-1 to TRBJ1-1; D perhaps matches TRBD1 (6 bases). V lost 3 bases and J 6 bases, leaving 23 bases between the germline ends. This CDR3 has 17 residues. Germline assignment: CDR1 MGHRA and CDR2 YSYEKL.

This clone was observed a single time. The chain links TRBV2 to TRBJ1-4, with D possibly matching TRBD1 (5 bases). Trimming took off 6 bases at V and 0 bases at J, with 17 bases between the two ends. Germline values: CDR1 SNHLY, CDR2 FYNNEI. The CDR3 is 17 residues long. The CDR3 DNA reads TGTGCCAGCAGGGGGGTTCGTACGACTTCAACTAATGAAAAACTGTTTTTT. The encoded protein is CASRGVRTTSTNEKLFF. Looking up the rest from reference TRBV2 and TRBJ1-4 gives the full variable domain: EPEVTQTPSHQVTQMGQEVILRCVPISNHLYFYWYRQILGQKVEFLVSFYNNEISEKSEIFDDQFSVERPDGSNFTLKIRSTKLEDSAMYFCASRGVRTTSTNEKLFFGSGTQLSVL.

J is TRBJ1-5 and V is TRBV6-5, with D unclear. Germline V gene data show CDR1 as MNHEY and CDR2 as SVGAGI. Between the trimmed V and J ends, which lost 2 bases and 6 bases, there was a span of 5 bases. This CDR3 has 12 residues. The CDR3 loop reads CASSYQSQPQHF. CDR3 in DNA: TGTGCCAGCAGTTACCAAAGTCAGCCCCAGCATTTT.

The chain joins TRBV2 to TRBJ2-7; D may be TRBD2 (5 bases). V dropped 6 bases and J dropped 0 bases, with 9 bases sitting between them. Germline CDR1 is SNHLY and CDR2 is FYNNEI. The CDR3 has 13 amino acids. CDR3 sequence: CASRPGSSYEQYF. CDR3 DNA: TGTGCCAGCAGGCCGGGGAGCTCCTACGAGCAGTACTTC.

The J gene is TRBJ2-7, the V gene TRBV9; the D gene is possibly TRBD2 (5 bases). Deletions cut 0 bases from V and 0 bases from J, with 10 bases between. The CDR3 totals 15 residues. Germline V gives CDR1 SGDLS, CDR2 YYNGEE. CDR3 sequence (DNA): TGTGCCAGCAGCGTAGGAGCGGCTCCCTCCTACGAGCAGTACTTC. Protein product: CASSVGAAPSYEQYF.

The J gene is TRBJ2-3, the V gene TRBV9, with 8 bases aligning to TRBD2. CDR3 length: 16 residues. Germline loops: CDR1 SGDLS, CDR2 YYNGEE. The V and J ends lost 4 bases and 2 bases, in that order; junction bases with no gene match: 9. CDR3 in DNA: TGTGCCAGCAGCCCCGATTTAGCGGGGCCCACAGATACGCAGTATTTT. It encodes CASSPDLAGPTDTQYF.

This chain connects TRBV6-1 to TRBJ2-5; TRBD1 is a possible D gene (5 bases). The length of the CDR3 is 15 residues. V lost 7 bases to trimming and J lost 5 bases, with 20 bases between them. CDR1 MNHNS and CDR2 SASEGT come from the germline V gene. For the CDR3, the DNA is TGTGCCAGCACTTTCGGACAAGGGCGGTATGAGACCCAGTACTTC. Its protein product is CASTFGQGRYETQYF.

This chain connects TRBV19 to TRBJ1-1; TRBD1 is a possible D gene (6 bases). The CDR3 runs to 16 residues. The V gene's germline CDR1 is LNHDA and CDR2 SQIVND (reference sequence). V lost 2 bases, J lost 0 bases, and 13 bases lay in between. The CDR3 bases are TGTGCCAGTAGTATACCCGAGACAGGCATGAACACTGAAGCTTTCTTT. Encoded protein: CASSIPETGMNTEAFF.

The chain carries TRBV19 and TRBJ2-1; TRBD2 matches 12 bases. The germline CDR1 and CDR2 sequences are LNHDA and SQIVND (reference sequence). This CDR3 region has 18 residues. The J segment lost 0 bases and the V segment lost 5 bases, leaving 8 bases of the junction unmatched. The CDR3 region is CASSPGLAGFSSYNEQFF. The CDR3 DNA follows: TGTGCCAGTAGTCCGGGACTAGCGGGTTTTAGCTCCTACAATGAGCAGTTCTTC.

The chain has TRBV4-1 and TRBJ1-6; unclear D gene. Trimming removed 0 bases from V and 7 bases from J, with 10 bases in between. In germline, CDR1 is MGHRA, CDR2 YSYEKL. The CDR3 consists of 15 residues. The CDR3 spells CASSQEFVPNSPLHF. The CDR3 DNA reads TGCGCCAGCAGCCAAGAATTCGTTCCCAATTCACCCCTCCACTTT.

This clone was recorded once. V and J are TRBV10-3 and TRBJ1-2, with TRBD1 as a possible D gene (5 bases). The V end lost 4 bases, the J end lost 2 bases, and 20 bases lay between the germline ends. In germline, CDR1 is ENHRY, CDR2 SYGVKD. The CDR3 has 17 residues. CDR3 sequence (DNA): TGTGCCATCAGTGGGAGAGAGGGTGGGGGTCTCAACTATGGCTACACCTTC. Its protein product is CAISGREGGGLNYGYTF.

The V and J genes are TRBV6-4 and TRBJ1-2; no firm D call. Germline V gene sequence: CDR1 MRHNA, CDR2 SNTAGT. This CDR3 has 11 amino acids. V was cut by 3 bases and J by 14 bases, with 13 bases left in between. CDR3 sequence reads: CASSDEETHTF. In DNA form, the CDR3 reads TGTGCCAGCAGTGATGAGGAGACCCATACCTTC.

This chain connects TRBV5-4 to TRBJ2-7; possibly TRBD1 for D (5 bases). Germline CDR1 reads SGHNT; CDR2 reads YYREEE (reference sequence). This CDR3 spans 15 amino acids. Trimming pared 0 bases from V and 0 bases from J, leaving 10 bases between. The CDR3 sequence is CASSLGRASSYEQYF. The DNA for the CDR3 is TGTGCCAGCAGCTTGGGCAGGGCGAGCTCCTACGAGCAGTACTTC.

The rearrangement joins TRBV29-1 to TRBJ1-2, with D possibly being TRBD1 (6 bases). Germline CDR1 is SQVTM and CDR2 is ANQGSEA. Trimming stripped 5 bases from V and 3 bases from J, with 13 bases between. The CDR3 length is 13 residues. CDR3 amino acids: CSVFTGLHYGYTF. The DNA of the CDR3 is TGCAGCGTTTTTACAGGGTTGCACTATGGCTACACCTTC.

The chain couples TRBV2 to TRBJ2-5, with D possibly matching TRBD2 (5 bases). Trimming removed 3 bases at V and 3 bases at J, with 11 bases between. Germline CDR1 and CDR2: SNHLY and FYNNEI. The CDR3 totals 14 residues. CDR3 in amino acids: CASSDSNGEETQYF. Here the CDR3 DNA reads TGTGCCAGCAGTGATTCTAACGGGGAAGAGACCCAGTACTTC.

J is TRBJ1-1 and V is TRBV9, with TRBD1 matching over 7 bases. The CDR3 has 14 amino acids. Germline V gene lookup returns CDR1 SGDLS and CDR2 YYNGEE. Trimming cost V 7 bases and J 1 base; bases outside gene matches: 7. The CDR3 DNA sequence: TGTGCCAGCGCCCTACAGGGGACGAACACTGAAGCTTTCTTT. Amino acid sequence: CASALQGTNTEAFF.

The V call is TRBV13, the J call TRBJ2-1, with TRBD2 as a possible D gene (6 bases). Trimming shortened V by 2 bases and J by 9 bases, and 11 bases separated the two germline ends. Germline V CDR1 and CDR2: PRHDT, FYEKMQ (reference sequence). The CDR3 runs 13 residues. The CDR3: CASSLYGTSEQFF. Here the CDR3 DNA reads TGTGCCAGCAGCTTATACGGGACTTCTGAGCAGTTCTTC.

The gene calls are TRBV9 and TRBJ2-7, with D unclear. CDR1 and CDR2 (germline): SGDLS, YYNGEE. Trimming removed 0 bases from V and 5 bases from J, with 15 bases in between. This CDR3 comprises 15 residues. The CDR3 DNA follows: TGTGCCAGCAGCGTAGGGGGTGGGCTCCTAAACGAGCAGTACTTC. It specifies CASSVGGGLLNEQYF.

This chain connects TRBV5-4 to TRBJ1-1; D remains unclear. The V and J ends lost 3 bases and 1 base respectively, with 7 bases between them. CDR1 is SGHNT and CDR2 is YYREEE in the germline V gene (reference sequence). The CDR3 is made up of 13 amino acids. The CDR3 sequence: CASSWAQNTEAFF. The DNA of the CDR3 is TGTGCCAGCAGCTGGGCCCAGAACACTGAAGCTTTCTTT.

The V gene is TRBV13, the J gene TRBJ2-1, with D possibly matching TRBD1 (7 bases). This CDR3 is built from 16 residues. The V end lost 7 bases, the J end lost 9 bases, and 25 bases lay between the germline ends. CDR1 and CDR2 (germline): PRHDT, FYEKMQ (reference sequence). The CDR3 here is CASTQGGSDRAGEQFF. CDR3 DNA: TGTGCCAGCACCCAAGGGGGGTCTGACAGGGCGGGTGAGCAGTTCTTC. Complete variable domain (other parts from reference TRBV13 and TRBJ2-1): AAGVIQSPRHLIKEKRETATLKCYPIPRHDTVYWYQQGPGQDPQFLISFYEKMQSDKGSIPDRFSAQQFSDYHSELNMSSLELGDSALYFCASTQGGSDRAGEQFFGPGTRLTVL.

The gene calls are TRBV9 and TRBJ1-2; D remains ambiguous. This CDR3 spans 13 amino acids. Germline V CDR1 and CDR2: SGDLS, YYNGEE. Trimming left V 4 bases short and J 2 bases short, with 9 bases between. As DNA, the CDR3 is TGTGCCAGCAGCCTAGGTGGGAACTATGGCTACACCTTC. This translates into CASSLGGNYGYTF.

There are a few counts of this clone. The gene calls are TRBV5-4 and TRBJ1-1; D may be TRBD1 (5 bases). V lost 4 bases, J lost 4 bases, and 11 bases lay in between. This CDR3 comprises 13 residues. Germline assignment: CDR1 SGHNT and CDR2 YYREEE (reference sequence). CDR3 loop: CASSPPGGTEAFF. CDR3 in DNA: TGTGCCAGCAGCCCCCCGGGGGGCACTGAAGCTTTCTTT.

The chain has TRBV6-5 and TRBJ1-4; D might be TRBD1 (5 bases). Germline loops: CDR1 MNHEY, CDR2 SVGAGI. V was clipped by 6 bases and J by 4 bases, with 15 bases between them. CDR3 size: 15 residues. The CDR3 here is CASSRTGTLNEKLFF. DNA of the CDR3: TGTGCCAGCAGCAGAACAGGCACTCTTAATGAAAAACTGTTTTTT.

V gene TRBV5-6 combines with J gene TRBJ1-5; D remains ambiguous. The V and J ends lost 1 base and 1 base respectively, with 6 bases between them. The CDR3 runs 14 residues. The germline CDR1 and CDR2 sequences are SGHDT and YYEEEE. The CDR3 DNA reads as TGTGCCAGCAGCTTGATAGGGAGCAATCAGCCCCAGCATTTT. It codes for CASSLIGSNQPQHF.

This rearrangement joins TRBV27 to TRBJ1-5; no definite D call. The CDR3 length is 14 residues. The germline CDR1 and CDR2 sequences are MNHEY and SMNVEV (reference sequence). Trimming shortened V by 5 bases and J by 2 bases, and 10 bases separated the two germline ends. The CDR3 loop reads CASSPLGGNQPQHF. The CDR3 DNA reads TGTGCCAGCAGTCCACTGGGAGGCAATCAGCCCCAGCATTTT.

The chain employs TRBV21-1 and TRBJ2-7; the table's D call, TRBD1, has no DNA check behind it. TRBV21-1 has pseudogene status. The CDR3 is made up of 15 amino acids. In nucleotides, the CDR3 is TGTGCCAGCAGCCGGAACCGGGACAGGGGCCACGAGCAGTACTTC. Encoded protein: CASSRNRDRGHEQYF.

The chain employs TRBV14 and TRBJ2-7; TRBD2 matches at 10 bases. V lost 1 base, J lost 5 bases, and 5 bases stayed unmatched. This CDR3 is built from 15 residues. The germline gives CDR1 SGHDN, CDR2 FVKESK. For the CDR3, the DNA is TGTGCCAGCAGCCAAGGAGCGGGAGGGGCCCACGAGCAGTACTTC. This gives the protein CASSQGAGGAHEQYF.